These 27 T cell receptor gamma chains were sequenced from one sample in a study of Vδ1+ human thymocytes. Overall study results and limits: Thymic TRG and TRD repertoires appeared highly polyclonal, with Gaussian CDR3 length distributions.

Sequences come from RNA converted to cDNA by reverse transcription. The CDR3 regions were amplified by multiplex PCR from V-gene primers to a constant-region primer. TCRdb called clones anew from the multiplex PCR reads with CATT. The repertoire holds tens of thousands of gamma-chain clones, with roughly 15% as singletons. No antigen is known for these receptors. The specimen sequenced was Vdelta1+ gamma-delta thymocytes from the thymus. As for subset: FACS-sorted CD3+ TCRalphabeta- TCRVdelta1+ TCRVdelta2- thymocytes. Every receptor here comes from a child less than two years old who had congenital heart surgery.

The chain uses TRGV9 and TRGJ1 or TRGJ2. Germline V gene data show CDR1 as GITISATS and CDR2 as ISYDGTV (reference sequence). The CDR3 has 13 residues. V lost 6 bases and J lost 1; bases outside the gene matches: 6. CDR3 DNA sequence: TGTGCCTTGTGGTCCTCAAATTATTATAAGAAACTCTTT. Encoded protein: CALWSSNYYKKLF.

This clone was observed a handful of times. One end of the junction does not line up with germline, which may come from a read error. V gene TRGV8 combines with J gene TRGJ1 or TRGJ2. Germline CDR1 and CDR2: VENAVY and YDSYNSRV. There are 12 residues in the CDR3. The CDR3: CATWPEDYKRLF. CDR3 nucleotide sequence: TGTGCCACCTGGCCGGAAGATTATAAGAGACTCTTT.

The genes are TRGV3 and TRGJP2. Germline V lookup: CDR1 VTNTFY, CDR2 YDVSTARD (reference sequence). V lost 4 bases and J lost 4; bases outside the gene matches: 3. The CDR3 has 13 residues. Here the CDR3 DNA reads TGTGCCACCTGGGATCTTAGTGATTGGATCAAGACGTTT. Translating gives CATWDLSDWIKTF.

The chain has TRGV8 and TRGJ1 or TRGJ2. The trim removed 6 bases at V and 11 bases at J, leaving 7 bases unmatched. CDR1 and CDR2 (germline): VENAVY, YDSYNSRV. This CDR3 is 10 amino acids long. Here the CDR3 DNA reads TGTGCCACCTGGAAGTTTGAGAAACTCTTT. It specifies CATWKFEKLF.

This clone was seen a few times. This rearrangement joins TRGV8 to TRGJ1 or TRGJ2. The CDR3 totals 12 residues. Germline-derived CDR1 and CDR2 are VENAVY and YDSYNSRV. Germline trimming cut 4 bases from V and 5 bases from J; bases unmatched to any gene: 5. CDR3: CATWEGHYKKLF. CDR3 nucleotide sequence: TGTGCCACCTGGGAGGGCCATTATAAGAAACTCTTT.

This clone was recorded a few times. The rearrangement uses TRGV9 and TRGJP2. Germline CDR1 GITISATS, CDR2 ISYDGTV (reference sequence). Trimming took 2 bases from V and 9 from J; bases not matched to a gene: 3. The CDR3 extends over 12 amino acids. This chain's CDR3 is CALWEENWIKTF. The CDR3 DNA reads TGTGCCTTGTGGGAGGAGAATTGGATCAAGACGTTT.

This chain links TRGV3 with TRGJ1 or TRGJ2. The CDR3 totals 15 residues. J lost 6 bases, V lost 0 bases, and 11 bases had no gene match. The V gene's germline CDR1 is VTNTFY and CDR2 YDVSTARD (reference sequence). DNA for the CDR3: TGTGCCACCTGGGACAGGCCTAATTGGGGTTATAAGAAACTCTTT. Its translation: CATWDRPNWGYKKLF.

The gene calls are TRGV3 and TRGJP2. The CDR3 consists of 15 residues. The germline gives CDR1 VTNTFY, CDR2 YDVSTARD (reference sequence). With V trimmed by 1 base and J by 0 bases, 2 bases remained unmatched. CDR3: CATWDSYSSDWIKTF. CDR3 sequence (DNA): TGTGCCACCTGGGACAGTTATAGTAGTGATTGGATCAAGACGTTT.

The J gene is TRGJP2, the V gene TRGV9. J was trimmed by 0 bases and V by 3 bases; bases with no gene match: 7. The CDR3 consists of 16 residues. The germline V gene has CDR1 GITISATS and CDR2 ISYDGTV (reference sequence). CDR3 sequence: CALWELLNSSDWIKTF. The CDR3 bases are TGTGCCTTGTGGGAGTTACTTAATAGTAGTGATTGGATCAAGACGTTT.

Details on this clone: This sample includes further DNA sequences coding for the same CDR3. This chain links TRGV8 with TRGJP2. The CDR3 extends over 14 amino acids. Germline V gene lookup returns CDR1 VENAVY and CDR2 YDSYNSRV. With V trimmed by 2 bases and J by 3 bases, 3 bases remained unmatched. CDR3 region: CATWDTGSDWIKTF. In DNA form, the CDR3 reads TGTGCCACCTGGGATACCGGTAGTGATTGGATCAAGACGTTT.

The chain is built from TRGV9 and TRGJP1. Germline-derived CDR1 and CDR2 are GITISATS and ISYDGTV (reference sequence). The CDR3 runs 12 residues. The junction had 6 bases not matched to a gene; V was cut back by 8 bases and J by 6 bases. CDR3 loop: CALLPAGWFKIF. The DNA for the CDR3 is TGTGCCTTGTTACCCGCTGGTTGGTTCAAGATATTT.

A few counts support this clone. This chain joins TRGV8 and TRGJP1. The CDR3 sequence is 14 residues long. Germline CDR1 and CDR2: VENAVY and YDSYNSRV. V was clipped by 0 bases and J by 6 bases; unmatched bases: 4. The chain's CDR3 is CATWDRPSGWFKIF. For the CDR3, the DNA is TGTGCCACCTGGGATAGGCCGTCTGGTTGGTTCAAGATATTT.

The gene calls are TRGV3 and TRGJ1 or TRGJ2. Germline trimming cut 3 bases from V and 14 bases from J; bases unmatched to any gene: 10. This CDR3 contains 11 residues. The germline gives CDR1 VTNTFY, CDR2 YDVSTARD (reference sequence). The CDR3 region has the DNA TGTGCCACCTGGGACGGGCCGACGGAACTCTTT. Its translation: CATWDGPTELF.

The V gene is TRGV5, the J gene TRGJ1 or TRGJ2. After removal of 0 bases from V and 10 bases from J, the junction contained 6 bases not matched to a gene. Germline CDR1 and CDR2: VINAFY and YDVSNSKD. This CDR3 contains 12 residues. The CDR3 spells CATWDRHSKKLF. DNA of the CDR3: TGTGCCACCTGGGACAGGCATTCGAAGAAACTCTTT.

This chain links TRGV8 with TRGJP2. Looked up from germline, CDR1 is VENAVY and CDR2 is YDSYNSRV. Trimming took 5 bases from V and 3 from J; bases not matched to a gene: 3. The CDR3 runs to 13 residues. The CDR3 loop is CATWGGSDWIKTF. The CDR3 DNA reads as TGTGCCACCTGGGGAGGTAGTGATTGGATCAAGACGTTT.

Comment on this clone: A read error may account for a junction end that differs from germline. The rearrangement uses TRGV4 and TRGJ1 or TRGJ2. The germline V gene encodes CDR1 EGSTGY and CDR2 YDSYTSSV. CDR3 length equals 15 residues. CDR3 nucleotide sequence: TGTGCCACCTGGAATGGACCCGTGAATTATTATAAGAAACTCTTT. It is translated as CATWNGPVNYYKKLF.

The chain uses TRGV5 and TRGJ1 or TRGJ2. The CDR3 spans 10 residues. V lost 5 bases and J lost 8; bases outside the gene matches: 3. Per germline, CDR1 VINAFY and CDR2 YDVSNSKD. CDR3 sequence (DNA): TGTGCCACCTGGGGACATAAGAAACTCTTT. This sequence encodes CATWGHKKLF.

This clone was seen only a few times. The sample holds other DNA sequences that translate to the same CDR3. This rearrangement joins TRGV9 to TRGJP2. Trimming took 2 bases from V and 8 from J; bases not matched to a gene: 2. Germline V gives CDR1 GITISATS, CDR2 ISYDGTV (reference sequence). The CDR3 runs 12 residues. CDR3 DNA: TGTGCCTTGTGGGAGGCGGATTGGATCAAGACGTTT. Translation: CALWEADWIKTF.

The J gene is TRGJ1 or TRGJ2, the V gene TRGV5. The V segment lost 1 base and the J segment 5 bases; nucleotides outside the gene matches: 5. The germline CDR1 and CDR2 sequences are VINAFY and YDVSNSKD. The CDR3 runs 13 residues. The CDR3 coding sequence is TGTGCCACCTGGGACAGCCCCCATTATAAGAAACTCTTT. It translates to CATWDSPHYKKLF.

Turning to this clone: The junction shows a germline mismatch at one end, possibly a read error. Other DNA sequences in this specimen translate into the identical CDR3. V usage is TRGV4 and J usage is TRGJ1 or TRGJ2. This CDR3 contains 13 residues. Germline CDR1 and CDR2: EGSTGY and YDSYTSSV. The CDR3 is CATWNGQYYKKLF. CDR3 in DNA: TGTGCCACCTGGAATGGCCAATATTATAAGAAACTCTTT.

This clone appeared a few times. The V call is TRGV4, the J call TRGJ1 or TRGJ2. The CDR3 is 14 amino acids. The junction had 8 bases not matched to a gene; V was cut back by 0 bases and J by 6 bases. Germline CDR1 EGSTGY, CDR2 YDSYTSSV. CDR3 loop: CATWDGRPGYKKLF. CDR3 nucleotides: TGTGCCACCTGGGATGGGCGGCCTGGTTATAAGAAACTCTTT.

About this clone itself: A much larger clone differs by one base, so this may be a read error. The rearrangement uses TRGV3 and TRGJ1 or TRGJ2. The CDR3 extends over 14 amino acids. Trimming removed 0 bases from V and 3 bases from J; junction bases left unmatched: 5. Germline V gives CDR1 VTNTFY, CDR2 YDVSTARD (reference sequence). The CDR3 sequence is CATWDRPIYYKKLF. The CDR3 DNA follows: TGTGCCACCTGGGACAGGCCGATTTATTATAAGAAACTCTTT.

The chain combines TRGV4 with TRGJ1 or TRGJ2. The V gene end was trimmed by 0 bases and the J gene end by 2 bases; junction bases not matched to a gene: 4. Germline assignment: CDR1 EGSTGY and CDR2 YDSYTSSV. The CDR3 consists of 14 residues. CDR3 coding DNA: TGTGCCACCTGGGATGGGACTCATTATTATAAGAAACTCTTT. This encodes CATWDGTHYYKKLF.

Comment on this clone: Other DNA sequences of this sample code for an identical CDR3. J is TRGJ1 or TRGJ2 and V is TRGV9. V shed 0 bases and J 7 bases; nucleotides not matched to a gene: 6. Germline CDR1 and CDR2: GITISATS and ISYDGTV (reference sequence). The CDR3 has 13 amino acids. Written as DNA, the CDR3 is TGTGCCTTGTGGGAGGTGCCTTACTATAAGAAACTCTTT. Amino acid sequence: CALWEVPYYKKLF.

As concerns this clone: This specimen includes other DNA sequences encoding the same CDR3. This chain uses TRGV9 with TRGJP. This CDR3 spans 17 amino acids. V lost 0 bases to trimming and J lost 7 bases; unmatched junction nucleotides: 6. Per germline, CDR1 GITISATS and CDR2 ISYDGTV (reference sequence). This chain's CDR3 is CALWEVHRELGKKIKVF. The CDR3 DNA is TGTGCCTTGTGGGAGGTGCATAGGGAGTTGGGCAAAAAAATCAAGGTATTT.

V and J are TRGV9 and TRGJ1 or TRGJ2. V shed 4 bases and J 0 bases; nucleotides not matched to a gene: 6. This CDR3 contains 14 residues. Per the germline V gene, CDR1 is GITISATS and CDR2 is ISYDGTV (reference sequence). The CDR3: CALWDPTNYYKKLF. The CDR3 DNA sequence: TGTGCCTTGTGGGACCCGACGAATTATTATAAGAAACTCTTT.

This clone was counted between two and nine times. The rearrangement links TRGV8 to TRGJP1. The CDR3 contains 14 residues. Looked up from germline, CDR1 is VENAVY and CDR2 is YDSYNSRV. The V segment lost 6 bases and the J segment 0 bases; nucleotides outside the gene matches: 4. This CDR3 reads CATWSDTTGWFKIF. In DNA form, the CDR3 reads TGTGCCACCTGGTCTGATACCACTGGTTGGTTCAAGATATTT.